This T cell receptor (beta chain) appears in the sequencing data of a study of blood T cell repertoires in COVID-19. Study information: Samples representing acute and convalescent COVID-19 were sourced from the United States, Italy and Spain.

The repertoire was sequenced with immunoSEQ multiplex PCR; TCRdb's copy has only in-frame clones and lacks some. The sample lists about 200,000 clones; 89% were seen once. Germline lookup yields CDR1 SGHTA and CDR2 FQGNSA. Trimming removed 4 bases from V and 7 bases from J; junction bases left unmatched: 3. This CDR3 has 13 amino acids. V and J are TRBV7-2 and TRBJ2-2, with 7 bases aligning to TRBD1. This TCR was sampled from a man in his sixties who had recovered from COVID-19. The sequenced material came from peripheral blood. Here the CDR3 reads CASSSQGYGELFF. CDR3 nucleotides: TGTGCCAGCAGCTCACAGGGGTACGGGGAGCTGTTTTTT.